The rows below give T cell receptor beta chains drawn from one sample of a study of beta chain features in type 1 diabetes. TCRdb keeps only in-frame clones here, not all; method: immunoSEQ multiplex PCR. This sample has 680,000 or so clones, with around 15% found just once. The sequencing sample was made of naive CD4+ T cells from blood. The receptors here all came from a man aged 18 to 29 with type 1 diabetes. Each CDR3 is given with its conserved first and last residue. The D gene is left open where the match is weak.

j_gene	d_gene	v_gene	CDR3aa
TRBJ2-2	.	TRBV5-1	CASSQTRQTNTGELFF
TRBJ2-1	.	TRBV6-1	CASRSGLAAGEQFF
TRBJ1-2	.	TRBV20-1	CSASRDGYTF
TRBJ2-7	.	TRBV6-5	CASSIKPSYEQYF
TRBJ1-2	.	TRBV6-5	CASSSRQADNYGYTF
TRBJ1-1	.	TRBV5-1	CASSLKEGYTEAFF
TRBJ1-1	TRBD1	TRBV25-1	CASSTRQGMTEAFF
TRBJ1-5	.	TRBV10-3	CAIQDSFNQPQHF
TRBJ1-4	TRBD1	TRBV6-6	CASSYAGQGHEKLFF
TRBJ2-7	.	TRBV5-6	CASSSTGISSYEQYF
TRBJ1-3	.	TRBV6-5	CASSRSGENTIYF
TRBJ2-6	.	TRBV5-1	CASSLLSGANVLTF
TRBJ2-5	TRBD2	TRBV10-3	CAISRTTSGGEETQYF
TRBJ2-2	.	TRBV19	CATRTANTGELFF
TRBJ2-3	TRBD1	TRBV6-5	CASRDRVSTDTQYF
TRBJ2-1	.	TRBV7-9	CASSLVDTRKFF
TRBJ1-1	.	TRBV10-3	CATGDTSNTEAFF
TRBJ1-2	TRBD1	TRBV6-5	CASSYSETGFNYGYTF
TRBJ2-3	.	TRBV28	CASRQEDTQYF
TRBJ1-1	.	TRBV7-9	CASSFGELIGTEAFF
TRBJ2-6	TRBD1	TRBV11-3	CASSFGQGILGGANVLTF
TRBJ2-3	TRBD2	TRBV29-1	CSVVLTSGGSTDTQYF
TRBJ1-3	.	TRBV9	CASSAGDSGNTIYF
TRBJ1-2	TRBD1	TRBV30	CAWKIGGHGYTF
TRBJ1-5	.	TRBV4-1	CASSQDPTWVQEPQHF
TRBJ2-7	TRBD1	TRBV29-1	CSVAISTGSYEQYF
TRBJ2-6	.	TRBV19	CASSRGNSGANVLTF
TRBJ1-6	.	TRBV27	CASSPSGNSPLHF
TRBJ2-7	TRBD1	TRBV2	CASAGTGAEQYF
TRBJ2-5	.	TRBV6-5	CASSGRRGETQYF
TRBJ2-5	TRBD1	TRBV6-6	CASNLDRVNQETQYF
TRBJ2-7	TRBD1	TRBV18	CASSLGQGSHEQYF
TRBJ1-5	.	TRBV19	CASTGLLSNQPQHF
TRBJ1-6	.	TRBV5-1	CASSLAAQSLIRDSPLHF
TRBJ2-7	TRBD1	TRBV18	CASSLGQGGYEQYF
TRBJ1-1	.	TRBV6-6	CASSYSGSRVNTEAFF
TRBJ1-1	.	TRBV19	CASMKGSSTEAFF
TRBJ2-7	.	TRBV4-1	CASSQGGAYEQYF
TRBJ1-2	.	TRBV15	CATSRDLANYGYTF
TRBJ2-2	.	TRBV7-2	CASSRTLTGAGTGELFF
TRBJ1-2	TRBD1	TRBV5-1	CASRGFGTGDYGYTF
TRBJ1-2	.	TRBV15	CATSRDEEENYTF
TRBJ1-1	TRBD1	TRBV28	CASLPGQGYFEAFF
TRBJ1-6	TRBD1	TRBV30	CAWSGGQGNSPLHF
TRBJ1-3	.	TRBV2	CASSNSYSGNTIYF
TRBJ1-1	TRBD1	TRBV10-3	CAIRQGAWYTEAFF
TRBJ1-4	.	TRBV6-5	CASSSPGEKLFF
TRBJ1-2	TRBD1	TRBV5-1	CASSSPTGPGGYTF
TRBJ2-1	TRBD2	TRBV7-9	CASSPWTSGTDNEQFF